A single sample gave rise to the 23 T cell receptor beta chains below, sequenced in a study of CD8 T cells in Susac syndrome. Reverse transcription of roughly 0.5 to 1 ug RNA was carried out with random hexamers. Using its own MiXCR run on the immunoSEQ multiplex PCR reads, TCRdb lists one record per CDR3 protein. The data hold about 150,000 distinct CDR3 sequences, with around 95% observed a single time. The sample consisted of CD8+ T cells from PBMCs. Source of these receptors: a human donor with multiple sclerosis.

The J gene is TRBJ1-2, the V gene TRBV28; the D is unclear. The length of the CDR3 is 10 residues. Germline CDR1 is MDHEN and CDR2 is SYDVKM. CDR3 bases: TGTTGGAGGTTTGACTATGGCTACACCTTC. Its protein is CWRFDYGYTF.

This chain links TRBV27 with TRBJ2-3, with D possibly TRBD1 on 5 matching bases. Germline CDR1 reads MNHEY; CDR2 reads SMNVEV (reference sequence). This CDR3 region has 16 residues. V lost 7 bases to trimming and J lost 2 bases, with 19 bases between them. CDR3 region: CASKSWDQGATDTQYF. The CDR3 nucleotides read TGTGCCAGCAAGAGTTGGGATCAGGGTGCCACAGATACGCAGTATTTT.

CDR3 loop: CASSASPGGGSEQYF. The DNA of the CDR3 is TGCGCCAGCAGCGCCTCCCCAGGGGGGGGATCCGAGCAGTACTTC. V is TRBV5-1 and J is TRBJ2-7, with D perhaps being TRBD1 or TRBD2 (7 bases each). Between the trimmed V and J ends, which lost 4 bases and 6 bases, there was a span of 20 bases. The CDR3 runs to 15 residues. Germline-derived CDR1 and CDR2 are SGHRS and YFSETQ.

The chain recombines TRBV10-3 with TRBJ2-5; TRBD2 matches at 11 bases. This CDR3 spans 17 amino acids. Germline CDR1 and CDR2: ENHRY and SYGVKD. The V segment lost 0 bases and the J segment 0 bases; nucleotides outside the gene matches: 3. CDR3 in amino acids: CAISESPGLADQETQYF. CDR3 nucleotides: TGTGCCATCAGTGAGTCACCGGGACTAGCGGACCAAGAGACCCAGTACTTC.

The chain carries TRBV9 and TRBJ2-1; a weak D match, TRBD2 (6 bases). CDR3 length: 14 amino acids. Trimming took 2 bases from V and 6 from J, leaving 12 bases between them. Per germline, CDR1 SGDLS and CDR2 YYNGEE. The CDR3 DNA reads TGTGCCAGCAGCGTCGGGGGAGACGGCAATGAGCAGTTCTTC. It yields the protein CASSVGGDGNEQFF.

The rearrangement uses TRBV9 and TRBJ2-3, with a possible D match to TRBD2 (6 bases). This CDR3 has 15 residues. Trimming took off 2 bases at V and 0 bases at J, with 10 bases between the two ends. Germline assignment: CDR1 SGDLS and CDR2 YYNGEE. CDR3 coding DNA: TGTGCCAGCAGCGTTTCGGGGGTTAGCACAGATACGCAGTATTTT. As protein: CASSVSGVSTDTQYF. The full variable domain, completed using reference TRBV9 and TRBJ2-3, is DSGVTQTPKHLITATGQRVTLRCSPRSGDLSVYWYQQSLDQGLQFLIQYYNGEERAKGNILERFSAQQFPDLHSELNLSSLELGDSALYFCASSVSGVSTDTQYFGPGTRLTVL.

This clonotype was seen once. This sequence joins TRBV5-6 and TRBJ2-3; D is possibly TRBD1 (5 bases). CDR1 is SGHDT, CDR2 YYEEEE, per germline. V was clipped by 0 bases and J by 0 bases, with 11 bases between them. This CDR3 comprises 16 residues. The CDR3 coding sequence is TGTGCCAGCAGCTTGGAGGGGCTATCCAGCACAGATACGCAGTATTTT. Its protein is CASSLEGLSSTDTQYF.

CDR3 bases: TGTGCCAGCAGTTACCTTAGCACAGATACGCAGTATTTT. Protein: CASSYLSTDTQYF. The V call is TRBV6-5, the J call TRBJ2-3; D uncertain. Germline V gene sequence: CDR1 MNHEY, CDR2 SVGAGI. The CDR3 is made up of 13 amino acids. Trimming took 2 bases from V and 0 from J, leaving 3 bases between them.

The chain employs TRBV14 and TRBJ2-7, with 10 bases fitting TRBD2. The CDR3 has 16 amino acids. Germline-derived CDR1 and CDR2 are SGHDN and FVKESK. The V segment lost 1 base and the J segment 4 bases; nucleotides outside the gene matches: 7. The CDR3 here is CASSQVASGGRYEQYF. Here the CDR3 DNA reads TGTGCCAGCAGCCAAGTAGCTAGCGGGGGCCGTTACGAGCAGTACTTC.

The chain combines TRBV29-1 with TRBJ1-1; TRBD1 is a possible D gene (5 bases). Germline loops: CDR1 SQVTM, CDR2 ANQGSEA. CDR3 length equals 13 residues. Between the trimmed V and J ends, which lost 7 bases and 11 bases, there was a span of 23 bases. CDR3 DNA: TGCAGCGCCCGACCGGAAAGGGGTCCCGGGGCTTTCTTT. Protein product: CSARPERGPGAFF.

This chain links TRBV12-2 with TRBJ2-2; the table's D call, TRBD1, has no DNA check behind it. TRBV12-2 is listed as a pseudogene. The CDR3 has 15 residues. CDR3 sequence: CASLRTGWGNGELFF. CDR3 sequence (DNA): TGTGCAAGTCTCCGGACAGGGTGGGGGAATGGCGAGCTGTTTTTT.

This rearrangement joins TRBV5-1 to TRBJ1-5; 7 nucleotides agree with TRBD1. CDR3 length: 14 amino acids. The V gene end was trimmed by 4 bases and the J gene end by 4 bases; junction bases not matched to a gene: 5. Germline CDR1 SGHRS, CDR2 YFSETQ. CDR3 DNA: TGCGCCAGCAGCCGGGACAGCTCGAATCAGCCCCAGCATTTT. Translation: CASSRDSSNQPQHF.

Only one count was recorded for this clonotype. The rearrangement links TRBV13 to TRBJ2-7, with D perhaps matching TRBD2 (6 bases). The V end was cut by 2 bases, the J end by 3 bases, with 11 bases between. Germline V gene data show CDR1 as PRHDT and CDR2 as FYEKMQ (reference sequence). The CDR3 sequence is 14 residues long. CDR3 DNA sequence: TGTGCCAGCAGCTTATATGGCGGGGACTACGAGCAGTACTTC. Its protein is CASSLYGGDYEQYF.

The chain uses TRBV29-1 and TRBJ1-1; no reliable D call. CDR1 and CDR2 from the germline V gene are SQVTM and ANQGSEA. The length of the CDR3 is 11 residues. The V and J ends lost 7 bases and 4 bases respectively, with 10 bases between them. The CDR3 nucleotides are TGCAGCGCCCCCGGCGGCACTGAAGCTTTCTTT. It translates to CSAPGGTEAFF.

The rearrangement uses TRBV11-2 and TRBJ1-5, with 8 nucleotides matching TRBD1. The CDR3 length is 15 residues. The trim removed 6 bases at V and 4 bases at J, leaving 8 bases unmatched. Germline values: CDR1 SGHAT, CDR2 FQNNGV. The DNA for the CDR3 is TGTGCCAGCAGAGCCCCCGGGACAGGTAATCAGCCCCAGCATTTT. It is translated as CASRAPGTGNQPQHF.

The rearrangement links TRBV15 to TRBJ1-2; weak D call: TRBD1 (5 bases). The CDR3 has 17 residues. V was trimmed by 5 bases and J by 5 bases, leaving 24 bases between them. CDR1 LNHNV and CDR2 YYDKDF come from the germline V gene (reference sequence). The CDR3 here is CATSQRAPQGLRYGYTF. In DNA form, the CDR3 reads TGTGCCACCAGCCAGAGAGCCCCCCAGGGTCTTAGGTATGGCTACACCTTC.

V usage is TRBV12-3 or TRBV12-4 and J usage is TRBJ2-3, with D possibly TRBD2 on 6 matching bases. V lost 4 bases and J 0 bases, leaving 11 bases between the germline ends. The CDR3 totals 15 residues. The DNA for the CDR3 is TGTGCCAGCAGTTCCAGGGACTCAAGCACAGATACGCAGTATTTT. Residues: CASSSRDSSTDTQYF.

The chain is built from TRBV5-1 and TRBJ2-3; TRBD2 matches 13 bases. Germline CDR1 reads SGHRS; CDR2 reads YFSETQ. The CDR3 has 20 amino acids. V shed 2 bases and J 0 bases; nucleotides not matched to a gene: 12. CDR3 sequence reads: CASSFRRWTSGGASTDTQYF. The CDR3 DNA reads TGCGCCAGCAGCTTTCGACGGTGGACTAGCGGGGGAGCTAGCACAGATACGCAGTATTTT.

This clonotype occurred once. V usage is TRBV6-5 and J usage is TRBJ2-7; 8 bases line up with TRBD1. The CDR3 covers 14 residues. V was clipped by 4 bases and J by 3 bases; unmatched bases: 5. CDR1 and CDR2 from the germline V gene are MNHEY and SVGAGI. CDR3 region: CASSWDRNYYEQYF. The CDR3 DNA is TGTGCCAGCAGTTGGGACAGGAACTACTACGAGCAGTACTTC.

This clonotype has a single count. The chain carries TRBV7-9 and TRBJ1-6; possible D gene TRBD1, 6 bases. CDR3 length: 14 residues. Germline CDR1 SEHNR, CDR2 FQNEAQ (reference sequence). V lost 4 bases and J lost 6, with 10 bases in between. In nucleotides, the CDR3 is TGTGCCAGCAGCTGGACAGATTTTAATTCACCCCTCCACTTT. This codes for CASSWTDFNSPLHF.

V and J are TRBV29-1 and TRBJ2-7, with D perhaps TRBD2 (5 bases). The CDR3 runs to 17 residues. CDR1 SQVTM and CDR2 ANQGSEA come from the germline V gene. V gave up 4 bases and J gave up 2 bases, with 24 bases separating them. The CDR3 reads CSVALETPGLVPYEQYF. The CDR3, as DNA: TGCAGCGTTGCGCTGGAAACTCCAGGACTGGTCCCCTACGAGCAGTACTTC.

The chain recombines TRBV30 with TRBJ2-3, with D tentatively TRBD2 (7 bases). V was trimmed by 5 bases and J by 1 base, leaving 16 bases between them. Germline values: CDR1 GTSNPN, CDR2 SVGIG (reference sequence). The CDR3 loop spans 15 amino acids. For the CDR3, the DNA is TGTGCCTGGGAGGGGACGGGGGGCGGCACAGATACGCAGTATTTT. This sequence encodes CAWEGTGGGTDTQYF.

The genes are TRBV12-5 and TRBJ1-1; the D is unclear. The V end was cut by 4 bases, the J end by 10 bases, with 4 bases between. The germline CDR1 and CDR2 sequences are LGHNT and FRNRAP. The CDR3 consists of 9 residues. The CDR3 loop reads CASGSRAFF. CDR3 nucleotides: TGTGCTAGTGGTTCGAGAGCTTTCTTT.